These 4 T cell receptor beta chains were all obtained from the same sample, sequenced in a study of human T cells and chemical hapten exposure. In TCRdb, the RACE reads were re-called with MiXCR into one record per CDR3 protein. The data show tens of thousands of distinct CDR3 sequences, with approximately 6.6% seen just once and 1.3% held by the top ten. Noted time point: patch test 2, 6 weeks after DPC sensitization. Stated treatment: therapeutic diphenylcyclopropenone sensitization with weekly scalp DPC. The source material was whole blood, sampled in connection with sensitization to the hapten diphenylcyclopropenone (DPC). All receptors come from a young woman with alopecia areata. Some clones in this sample may be carry-over from other donors' samples.

This chain connects TRBV30 to TRBJ1-1; no firm D call. V lost 8 bases, J lost 1 base, and 8 bases lay in between. The CDR3 totals 11 residues. Germline loops: CDR1 GTSNPN, CDR2 SVGIG (reference sequence). The CDR3 sequence is CAAGRNTEAFF. The CDR3 bases are TGTGCCGCGGGGAGGAACACTGAAGCTTTCTTT. The full variable domain, completed using reference TRBV30 and TRBJ1-1, is SQTIHQWPATLVQPVGSPLSLECTVEGTSNPNLYWYRQAAGRGLQLLFYSVGIGQISSEVPQNLSASRPQDRQFILSSKKLLLSDSGFYLCAAGRNTEAFFGQGTRLTVV.

This clonotype appeared a few times. V usage is TRBV7-3 and J usage is TRBJ2-7; tentatively, D is TRBD1 (7 bases). Trimming removed 1 base from V and 2 bases from J, with 12 bases in between. Germline CDR1 is SGHTA and CDR2 is FQGTGA. The CDR3 covers 15 residues. The DNA for the CDR3 is TGTGCCAGCAGCTTAAGGCAGGGGGGTGCCTACGAGCAGTACTTC. Translated: CASSLRQGGAYEQYF.

This clonotype came up many times. The chain links TRBV27 to TRBJ1-4; the match to TRBD1 covers 7 bases. There are 15 residues in the CDR3. Germline loops: CDR1 MNHEY, CDR2 SMNVEV (reference sequence). The V and J ends lost 5 bases and 6 bases, in that order; junction bases with no gene match: 9. The CDR3 region has the DNA TGTGCCAGCAGTCCGTCAGGGGGGCGGTATGAAAAACTGTTTTTT. Encoded protein: CASSPSGGRYEKLFF. Based on the CDR3 plus reference TRBV27 and TRBJ1-4, the full variable domain is EAQVTQNPRYLITVTGKKLTVTCSQNMNHEYMSWYRQDPGLGLRQIYYSMNVEVTDKGDVPEGYKVSRKEKRNFPLILESPSPNQTSLYFCASSPSGGRYEKLFFGSGTQLSVL.

This clonotype was found many times. The J gene is TRBJ2-1, the V gene TRBV27; 7 nucleotides line up with TRBD1. The CDR3 has 15 amino acids. The germline CDR1 and CDR2 sequences are MNHEY and SMNVEV (reference sequence). J was trimmed by 3 bases and V by 5 bases; bases with no gene match: 7. The CDR3 protein is CASSPGTENYNEQFF. CDR3 sequence (DNA): TGTGCCAGCAGTCCCGGGACAGAGAACTACAATGAGCAGTTCTTC.